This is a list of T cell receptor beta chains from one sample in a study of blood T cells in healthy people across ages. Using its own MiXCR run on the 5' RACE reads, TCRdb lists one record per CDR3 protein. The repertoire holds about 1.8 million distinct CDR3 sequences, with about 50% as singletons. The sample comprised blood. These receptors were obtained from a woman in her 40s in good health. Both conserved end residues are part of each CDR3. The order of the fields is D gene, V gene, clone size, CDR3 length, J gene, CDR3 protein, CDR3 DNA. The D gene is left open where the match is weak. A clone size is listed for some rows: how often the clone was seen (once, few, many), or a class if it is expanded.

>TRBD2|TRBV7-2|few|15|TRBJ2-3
CASSLIAGPRDTQYF
TGTGCCAGCAGCCTGATAGCGGGACCCAGAGATACGCAGTATTTT
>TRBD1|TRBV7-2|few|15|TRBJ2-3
CASSRQGLRSDTQYF
TGTGCCAGCAGCCGACAGGGGCTACGTTCAGATACGCAGTATTTT
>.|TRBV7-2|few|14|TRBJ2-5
CASAKQARKETQYF
TGTGCCAGCGCTAAACAGGCGCGGAAAGAGACCCAGTACTTC
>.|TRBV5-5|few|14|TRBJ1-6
CASNLGGTNSPLHF
TGTGCCAGCAACCTCGGGGGTACTAATTCACCCCTCCACTTT
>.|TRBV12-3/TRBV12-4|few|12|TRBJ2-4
CASSPGTDFQYF
TGTGCCAGCAGTCCCGGCACAGATTTTCAGTACTTC
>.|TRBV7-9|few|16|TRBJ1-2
CASENTQENTNYGYTF
TGTGCCAGCGAAAACACTCAGGAGAACACGAACTATGGCTACACCTTC
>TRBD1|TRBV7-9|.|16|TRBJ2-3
CASSGQGQLSTDTQYF
TGTGCCAGCAGCGGCCAGGGACAGCTCAGCACAGATACGCAGTATTTT
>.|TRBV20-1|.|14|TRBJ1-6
CSASNLLYNSPIHF
TGCAGTGCTAGTAACCTACTCTATAATTCACCCATCCACTTT
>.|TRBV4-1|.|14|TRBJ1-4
CASSPRSINEKLFF
TGCGCCAGCAGCCCCCGGAGTATTAATGAAAAACTGTTTTTT
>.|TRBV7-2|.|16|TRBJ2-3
CASSLGPGLSTDTQYF
TGTGCCAGCAGCTTAGGGCCCGGGTTAAGCACAGATACGCAGTATTTT
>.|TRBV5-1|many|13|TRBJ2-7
CASSLNTAYEQYF
TGCGCCAGCAGCTTGAACACTGCCTACGAGCAGTACTTC
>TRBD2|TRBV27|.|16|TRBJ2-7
CASRLSSGGPYNEQYF
TGTGCCAGCAGACTTTCCTCGGGGGGGCCATACAATGAGCAGTACTTC
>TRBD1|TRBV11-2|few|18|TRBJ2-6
CASSPRRQGFSGANVLTF
TGTGCCAGCAGCCCCAGGAGACAGGGGTTCTCTGGGGCCAACGTCCTGACTTTC
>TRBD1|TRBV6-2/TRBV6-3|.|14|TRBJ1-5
CASSYGTGDQPQHF
TGTGCCAGCAGTTACGGGACAGGGGATCAGCCCCAGCATTTT
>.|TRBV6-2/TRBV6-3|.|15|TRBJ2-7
CASSFSGESSYEQYF
TGTGCCAGCAGCTTTAGCGGCGAAAGCTCCTACGAGCAGTACTTC
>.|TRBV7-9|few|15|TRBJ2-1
CASSLYQGRYNEQFF
TGTGCCAGCAGCTTATACCAGGGGAGGTACAATGAGCAGTTCTTC
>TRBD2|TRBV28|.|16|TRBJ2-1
CASSSPLAGTYNEQFF
TGTGCCAGCAGTTCCCCTCTAGCGGGGACGTACAATGAGCAGTTCTTC
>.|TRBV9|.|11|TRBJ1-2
CASSVRDGYTF
TGTGCCAGCAGCGTAAGAGATGGCTACACCTTC
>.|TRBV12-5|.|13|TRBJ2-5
CASGSSAQETQYF
TGTGCTAGTGGTTCATCCGCCCAAGAGACCCAGTACTTC
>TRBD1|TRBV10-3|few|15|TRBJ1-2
CAIRRGQPRGDGYTF
TGTGCCATCAGGCGGGGACAGCCGAGAGGGGATGGCTACACCTTC
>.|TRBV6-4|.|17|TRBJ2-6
CASSVRAGGSGANVLTF
TGTGCCAGCAGTGTGCGGGCCGGGGGATCTGGGGCCAACGTCCTGACTTTC
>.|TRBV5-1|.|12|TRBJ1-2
CASSYDHYGYTF
TGCGCCAGCAGCTACGACCACTATGGCTACACCTTC
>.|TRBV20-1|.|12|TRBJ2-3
CSATGVTDTQYF
TGCAGTGCAACCGGGGTTACAGATACGCAGTATTTT
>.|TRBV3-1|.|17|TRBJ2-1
CASSQGDRGRNRETQFF
TGTGCCAGCAGCCAAGGTGATCGGGGGAGGAATCGGGAGACCCAGTTCTTC
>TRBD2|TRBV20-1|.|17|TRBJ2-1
CSARDPPGTSGKNEQFF
TGCAGCGCTAGAGATCCTCCCGGGACTAGCGGTAAGAATGAGCAGTTCTTC
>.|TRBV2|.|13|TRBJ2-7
CASRWDGNYEQYF
TGTGCCAGCAGATGGGACGGTAACTACGAGCAGTACTTC
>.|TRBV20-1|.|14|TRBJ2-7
CSASAASQRFEQYF
TGCAGTGCTAGCGCAGCCTCCCAAAGATTCGAGCAGTACTTC
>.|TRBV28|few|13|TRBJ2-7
CASSFLKPYEQYF
TGTGCCAGCAGTTTCCTAAAACCTTACGAGCAGTACTTC
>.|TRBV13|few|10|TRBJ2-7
CASSAGQQYF
TGTGCCAGCAGTGCCGGGCAGCAGTACTTC
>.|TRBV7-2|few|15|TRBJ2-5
CASRRRPEIQETQYF
TGTGCCAGCAGACGGAGACCAGAGATACAAGAGACCCAGTACTTC
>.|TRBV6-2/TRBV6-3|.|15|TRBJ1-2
CASSYPPVQTYGYTF
TGTGCCAGCAGTTACCCTCCGGTCCAAACCTATGGCTACACCTTC
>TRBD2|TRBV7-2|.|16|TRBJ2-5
CASSFTSGGAQETQYF
TGTGCCAGCAGCTTTACTAGCGGGGGGGCGCAAGAGACCCAGTACTTC
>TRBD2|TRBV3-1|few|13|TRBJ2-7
CASRRERGYEQYF
TGTGCCAGCAGAAGGGAGCGGGGGTACGAGCAGTACTTC
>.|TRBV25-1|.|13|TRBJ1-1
CASMVGSNTEAFF
TGTGCCAGCATGGTTGGGTCGAACACTGAAGCTTTCTTT
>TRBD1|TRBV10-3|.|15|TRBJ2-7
CAIRSGTGSSYEQYF
TGTGCCATCAGGTCCGGGACAGGGAGCTCCTACGAGCAGTACTTC
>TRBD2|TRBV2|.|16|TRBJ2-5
CASAVGLAGPQETQYF
TGTGCCAGCGCCGTAGGACTAGCGGGGCCTCAAGAGACCCAGTACTTC
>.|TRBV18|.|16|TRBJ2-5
CASSPPNRGVGETQYF
TGTGCCAGCTCACCACCGAATCGGGGTGTCGGGGAGACCCAGTACTTC
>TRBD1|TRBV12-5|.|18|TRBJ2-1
CASGLFPSRDRGDNEQFF
TGTGCTAGTGGTTTGTTTCCATCCCGGGACAGGGGTGACAATGAGCAGTTCTTC
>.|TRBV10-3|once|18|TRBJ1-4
CAISDRLMARPTNEKLFF
TGTGCCATCAGTGACCGGCTAATGGCCCGGCCCACTAATGAAAAACTGTTTTTT
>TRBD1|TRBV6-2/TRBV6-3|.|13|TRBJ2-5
CASSWDRVHEQYF
TGTGCCAGCAGTTGGGACAGGGTCCATGAGCAGTACTTC
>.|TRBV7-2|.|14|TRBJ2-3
CASSALLSTDTQYF
TGTGCCAGCAGCGCCTTACTTAGCACAGATACGCAGTATTTT
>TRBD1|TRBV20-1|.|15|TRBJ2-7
CSAGGYRTGPYEQYF
TGCAGTGCCGGCGGATATAGGACAGGGCCCTACGAGCAGTACTTC
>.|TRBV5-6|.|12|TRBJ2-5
CASSLWSDKEYF
TGTGCCAGCAGCTTGTGGTCCGACAAAGAGTACTTC
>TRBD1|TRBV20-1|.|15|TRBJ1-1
CSATPILDRDTEAFF
TGCAGTGCTACACCTATATTGGACAGGGACACTGAAGCTTTCTTT
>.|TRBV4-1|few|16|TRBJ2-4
CASSQAPLGYDGIQYF
TGCGCCAGCAGCCAAGCCCCCTTAGGGTACGACGGCATTCAGTACTTC
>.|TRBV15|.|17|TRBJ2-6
CATSRPLGGSGANVLTF
TGTGCCACCAGCAGACCACTGGGGGGCTCTGGGGCCAACGTCCTGACTTTC
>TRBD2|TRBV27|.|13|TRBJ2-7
CASSLSSGDEQYF
TGTGCCAGCAGTTTATCTAGCGGGGATGAGCAGTACTTC
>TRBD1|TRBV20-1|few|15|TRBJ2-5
CSARGGTGGQETQYF
TGCAGTGCTAGAGGGGGGACAGGGGGGCAAGAGACCCAGTACTTC
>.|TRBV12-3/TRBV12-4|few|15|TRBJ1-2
CASSSRAGLSYGYTF
TGTGCCAGCAGTTCCCGGGCGGGGCTTTCCTATGGCTACACCTTC
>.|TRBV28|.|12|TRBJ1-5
CASTPGVQPQHF
TGTGCCAGCACCCCAGGGGTGCAGCCCCAGCATTTT
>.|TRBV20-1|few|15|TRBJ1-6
CSARDPGRGTSPLHF
TGCAGTGCTAGAGATCCCGGACGGGGGACCTCACCCCTCCACTTT
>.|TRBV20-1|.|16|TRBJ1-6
CSASVSGRPNNSPLHF
TGCAGTGCTAGTGTATCAGGGCGACCTAATAATTCACCCCTCCACTTT
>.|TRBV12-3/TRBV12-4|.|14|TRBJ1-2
CASSLGPEKYGYTF
TGTGCCAGCAGTTTGGGCCCCGAGAAGTATGGCTACACCTTC